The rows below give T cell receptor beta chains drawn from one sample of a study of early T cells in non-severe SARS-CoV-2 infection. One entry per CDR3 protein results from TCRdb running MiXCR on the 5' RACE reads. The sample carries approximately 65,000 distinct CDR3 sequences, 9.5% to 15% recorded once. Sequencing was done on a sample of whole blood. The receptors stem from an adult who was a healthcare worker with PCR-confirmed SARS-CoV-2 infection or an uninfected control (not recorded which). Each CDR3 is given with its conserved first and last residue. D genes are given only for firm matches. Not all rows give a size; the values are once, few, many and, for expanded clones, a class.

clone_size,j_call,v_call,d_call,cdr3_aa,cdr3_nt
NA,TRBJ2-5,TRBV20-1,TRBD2,CSARGGPQETQYF,TGCAGTGCCCGGGGGGGGCCCCAAGAGACCCAGTACTTC
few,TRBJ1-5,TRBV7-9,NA,CASSLEQRAQHF,TGTGCCAGCAGCTTAGAACAACGGGCCCAGCATTTT
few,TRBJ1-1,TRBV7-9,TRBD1,CASSSTGKNEAFF,TGTGCCAGCAGCTCGACAGGGAAAAATGAAGCTTTCTTT
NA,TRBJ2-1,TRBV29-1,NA,CSVASGSYNEQFF,TGCAGCGTCGCTTCCGGGAGCTACAATGAGCAGTTCTTC
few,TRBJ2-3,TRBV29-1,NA,CSVVRVIGTDTQYF,TGCAGCGTTGTTCGCGTTATCGGCACAGATACGCAGTATTTT
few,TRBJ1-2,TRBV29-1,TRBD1,CSVIQGARGGYTF,TGCAGCGTAATACAGGGGGCGCGTGGCGGCTACACCTTC
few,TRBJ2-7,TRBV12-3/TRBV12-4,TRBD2,CASRRAGDTYEQYF,TGTGCCAGCAGGAGAGCGGGGGACACCTACGAGCAGTACTTC
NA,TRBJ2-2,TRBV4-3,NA,CASSQDFLRTGELFF,TGCGCCAGCAGCCAAGATTTTTTGCGGACCGGGGAGCTGTTTTTT
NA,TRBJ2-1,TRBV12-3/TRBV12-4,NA,CASSLGTEQFF,TGTGCCAGCAGTCTTGGGACGGAGCAGTTCTTC
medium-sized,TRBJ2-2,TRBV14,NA,CASRPNGDAGELFF,TGTGCCAGCCGACCGAATGGAGACGCCGGGGAGCTGTTTTTT
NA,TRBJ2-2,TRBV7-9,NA,CASSFQGTTGELFF,TGTGCCAGCAGTTTCCAGGGGACCACCGGGGAGCTGTTTTTT
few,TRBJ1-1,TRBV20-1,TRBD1,CSAERQGRTEAFF,TGCAGTGCTGAACGACAGGGGAGGACTGAAGCTTTCTTT
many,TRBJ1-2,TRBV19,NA,CASMDWAYGYTF,TGTGCCAGTATGGATTGGGCATATGGCTACACCTTC
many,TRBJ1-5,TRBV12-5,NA,CASGLGGHNQPQHF,TGTGCTAGTGGTTTGGGGGGGCACAATCAGCCCCAGCATTTT
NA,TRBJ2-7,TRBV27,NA,CATRGGQGPYEQYF,TGTGCCACCAGGGGAGGGCAGGGACCCTACGAGCAGTACTTC
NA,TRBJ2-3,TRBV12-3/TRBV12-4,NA,CASRGGAGSSTDTQYF,TGTGCCAGCAGGGGGGGCGCGGGATCTAGCACAGATACGCAGTATTTT
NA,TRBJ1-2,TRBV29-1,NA,CSVAGFFNYGYTF,TGCAGCGTTGCAGGATTTTTTAACTATGGCTACACCTTC
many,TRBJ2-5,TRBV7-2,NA,CASSSGALETQYF,TGTGCCAGCAGTTCGGGGGCTCTGGAGACCCAGTACTTC
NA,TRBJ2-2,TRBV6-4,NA,CASSEKLATGELFF,TGTGCCAGCAGTGAGAAGCTAGCGACCGGGGAGCTGTTTTTT
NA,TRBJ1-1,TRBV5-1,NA,CASSLKAGQNTEAFF,TGCGCCAGCAGCTTGAAAGCCGGCCAGAACACTGAAGCTTTCTTT
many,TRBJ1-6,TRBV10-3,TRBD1,CAISKRGTEDSPLHF,TGTGCCATCAGTAAACGAGGGACAGAAGATTCACCCCTCCACTTT
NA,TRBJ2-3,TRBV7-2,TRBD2,CASSSERGPTDTQYF,TGTGCCAGCAGCTCCGAGCGGGGCCCCACAGATACGCAGTATTTT
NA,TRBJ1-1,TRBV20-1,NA,CSAGGPMNTEAFF,TGCAGTGCGGGGGGACCGATGAACACTGAAGCTTTCTTT
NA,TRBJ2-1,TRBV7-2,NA,CASSLARSSYNEQFF,TGTGCCAGCAGCTTAGCTCGTTCCTCCTACAATGAGCAGTTCTTC
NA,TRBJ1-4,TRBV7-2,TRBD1,CASSTTGGSEKLFF,TGTGCCAGCAGCACGACAGGGGGGAGTGAAAAACTGTTTTTT
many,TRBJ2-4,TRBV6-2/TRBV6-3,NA,CASRSTRGKNIQYF,TGTGCCAGCAGGTCGACACGCGGCAAAAACATTCAGTACTTC
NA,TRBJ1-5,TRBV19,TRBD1,CVSNQGDNQPQHF,TGTGTCAGTAACCAGGGGGACAATCAGCCCCAGCATTTT
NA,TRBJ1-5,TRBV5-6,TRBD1,CASSLQGGTGGHQPQHF,TGTGCCAGCAGCCTCCAGGGCGGGACAGGGGGCCATCAGCCCCAGCATTTT
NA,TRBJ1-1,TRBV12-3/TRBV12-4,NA,CASSKTANTEAFF,TGTGCCAGCAGTAAAACAGCGAACACTGAAGCTTTCTTT
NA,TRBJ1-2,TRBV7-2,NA,CASRPGARSGYTF,TGTGCCAGCAGGCCAGGAGCAAGGAGTGGCTACACCTTC
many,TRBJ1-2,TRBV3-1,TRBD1,CASSATGLNYGYTF,TGTGCCAGCAGCGCGACAGGGTTAAACTATGGCTACACCTTC
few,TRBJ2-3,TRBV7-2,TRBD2,CASSARLAGGTDTQYF,TGTGCCAGCAGCGCCCGACTAGCGGGGGGCACAGATACGCAGTATTTT
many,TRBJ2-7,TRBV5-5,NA,CASSLRGPSHEQYF,TGTGCCAGCAGCTTACGGGGGCCCTCGCACGAGCAGTACTTC
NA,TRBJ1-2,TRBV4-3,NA,CASSQDFGRNYGYTF,TGCGCCAGCAGCCAAGATTTCGGAAGGAACTATGGCTACACCTTC
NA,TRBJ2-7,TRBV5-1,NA,CASSLREAEGYEQYF,TGCGCCAGCAGCTTGAGAGAGGCGGAAGGGTACGAGCAGTACTTC
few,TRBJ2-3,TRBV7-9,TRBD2,CASSPSGGQTDTQYF,TGTGCCAGCAGCCCGAGCGGGGGGCAAACAGATACGCAGTATTTT
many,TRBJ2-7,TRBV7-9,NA,CASSLEGGSYEQYF,TGTGCCAGCAGCTTAGAGGGCGGATCCTACGAGCAGTACTTC
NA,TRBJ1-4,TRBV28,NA,CASSFEQGGEKLFF,TGTGCCAGCAGTTTTGAGCAGGGTGGGGAAAAACTGTTTTTT
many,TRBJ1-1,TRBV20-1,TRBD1,CSAERTGGWTEAFF,TGCAGTGCTGAAAGGACAGGGGGCTGGACTGAAGCTTTCTTT
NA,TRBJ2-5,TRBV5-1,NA,CASSPFGTLQETQYF,TGCGCCAGCAGCCCGTTTGGAACTTTACAAGAGACCCAGTACTTC
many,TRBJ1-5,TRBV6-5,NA,CASSQTDSNQPQHF,TGTGCCAGCAGTCAGACAGATAGCAATCAGCCCCAGCATTTT
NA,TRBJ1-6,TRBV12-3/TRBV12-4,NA,CASSPGFPSPLHF,TGTGCCAGCAGCCCCGGGTTTCCATCACCCCTCCACTTT
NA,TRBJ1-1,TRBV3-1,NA,CASSQGRIAFF,TGTGCCAGCAGCCAAGGACGGATTGCTTTCTTT
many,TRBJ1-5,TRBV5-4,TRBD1,CASSLTSGQGNQPQHF,TGTGCCAGCAGCTTGACATCGGGACAGGGCAATCAGCCCCAGCATTTT
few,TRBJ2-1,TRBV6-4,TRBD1,CASSRSTGQGTGEQFF,TGTGCCAGCTCCCGAAGTACGGGACAGGGAACCGGTGAGCAGTTCTTC
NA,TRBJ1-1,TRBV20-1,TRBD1,CGAPALGEGQGAFF,TGCGGTGCTCCCGCCCTCGGGGAGGGACAGGGAGCTTTCTTT